A single sample is the source of the 24 T cell receptor beta chains below, sequenced in a study of blood T cell repertoires in COVID-19 (dated by TCRdb to the early 2020s). Library method: the immunoSEQ multiplex PCR assay. The clones in this table, taken by TCRdb from immuneACCESS, are in-frame only. Not every clone is retained; where verified, under half of the shortfall comes from an unresolved V gene, and the cause of the rest is unknown. A total of approximately 230,000 clones appear in this sample, 70% to 85% of them only once. The leading ten clones occupy roughly 9.8% of the sample. Source material: peripheral blood. The receptor set was obtained from a man aged 80 or over with acute or convalescent COVID-19.

The chain combines TRBV18 with TRBJ2-7; tentative D call: TRBD2 (5 bases). The germline CDR1 and CDR2 sequences are KGHSH and LQKENI. V was clipped by 6 bases and J by 6 bases, with 12 bases between them. The CDR3 covers 12 residues. In DNA, the CDR3 is TGTGCCAGCTCCCCGGGAAGAACCGAGCAGTACTTC. Translating it yields CASSPGRTEQYF.

This clone came up once. This sample includes further DNA sequences coding for the same CDR3. The chain combines TRBV28 with TRBJ1-2; the match to TRBD1 covers 9 bases. The V segment lost 6 bases and the J segment 5 bases; nucleotides outside the gene matches: 7. This CDR3 has 14 residues. The germline CDR1 and CDR2 sequences are MDHEN and SYDVKM. In DNA, the CDR3 is TGTGCCAGCAGCCCGGGACAGGGAGGTTATGGCTACACCTTC. Protein sequence: CASSPGQGGYGYTF.

The chain is built from TRBV11-2 and TRBJ2-1, with 12 bases identical to TRBD1. V lost 6 bases to trimming and J lost 7 bases; unmatched junction nucleotides: 7. Per germline, CDR1 SGHAT and CDR2 FQNNGV. The CDR3 is 15 amino acids. The CDR3 sequence: CASSHRDRGRNEQFF. In nucleotides, the CDR3 is TGTGCCAGCAGTCACCGGGACAGGGGGCGTAATGAGCAGTTCTTC.

The chain joins TRBV7-9 to TRBJ1-2; TRBD1 agrees at 7 bases. The ends lost 5 bases at V and 0 bases at J; junction bases unmatched: 3. The length of the CDR3 is 14 residues. Germline V gene sequence: CDR1 SEHNR, CDR2 FQNEAQ (reference sequence). CDR3 nucleotides: TGTGCCAGCAGCCGGGACAGCCCTAACTATGGCTACACCTTC. Protein sequence: CASSRDSPNYGYTF.

This chain joins TRBV18 and TRBJ2-7; TRBD1 matches at 8 bases. Germline CDR1 KGHSH, CDR2 LQKENI. V was clipped by 3 bases and J by 3 bases; unmatched bases: 7. The CDR3 has 15 residues. The CDR3 DNA follows: TGTGCCAGCTCACCTGGGACAGGCAGGGGCTACGAGCAGTACTTC. It encodes CASSPGTGRGYEQYF.

This chain uses TRBV2 with TRBJ1-5, with TRBD1 identical over 8 bases. CDR3 length: 17 residues. The V gene end was trimmed by 2 bases and the J gene end by 4 bases; junction bases not matched to a gene: 10. Looked up from germline, CDR1 is SNHLY and CDR2 is FYNNEI. The CDR3 spells CASSERGLDRGNQPQHF. The CDR3 bases are TGTGCCAGCAGTGAAAGGGGTTTAGACAGGGGAAATCAGCCCCAGCATTTT.

V and J are TRBV27 and TRBJ1-1; no clear D. This CDR3 contains 11 residues. The V gene lost 7 bases and the J gene lost 8 bases, with 11 bases spanning the gap. From germline, CDR1 is MNHEY and CDR2 SMNVEV (reference sequence). CDR3 nucleotides: TGTGCCAGCATGGGTTGGAGAGAAGCTTTCTTT. Residues: CASMGWREAFF.

This clone has a single count. As DNA, the CDR3 is TGTGCCAGCAGCTGGCCTTCGGGGGAGCAGTACTTC. Its protein is CASSWPSGEQYF. The rearrangement joins TRBV3-1 (or the pseudogene TRBV3-2) to TRBJ2-7; a possible D gene is TRBD2 (5 bases). CDR1 is LGHDT, CDR2 YNNKEL, per germline (reference sequence). The CDR3 spans 12 residues. V shed 5 bases and J shed 7 bases, with 12 bases lying between them.

The gene calls are TRBV14 and TRBJ2-7; 8 nucleotides match TRBD1. Germline trimming cut 4 bases from V and 2 bases from J; bases unmatched to any gene: 7. CDR3 size: 15 residues. Germline-derived CDR1 and CDR2 are SGHDN and FVKESK. Here the CDR3 DNA reads TGTGCCAGCAGCCTAGGACAGGGTTTTACCTACGAGCAGTACTTC. Protein: CASSLGQGFTYEQYF.

This clone was seen a handful of times. The V and J genes are TRBV12-5 and TRBJ1-5; 10 bases map to TRBD1. The CDR3 contains 16 residues. The junction had 3 bases not matched to a gene; V was cut back by 4 bases and J by 0 bases. Germline loops: CDR1 LGHNT, CDR2 FRNRAP. The CDR3 protein is CASGSGQGVSNQPQHF. DNA for the CDR3: TGTGCTAGTGGTTCTGGACAGGGGGTTAGCAATCAGCCCCAGCATTTT.

The chain employs TRBV12-5 and TRBJ1-1; no reliable D call. The V gene's germline CDR1 is LGHNT and CDR2 FRNRAP. The CDR3 has 14 residues. Trimming stripped 4 bases from V and 0 bases from J, with 9 bases between. The CDR3 bases are TGTGCTAGTGGTTCGAACAACATGAACACTGAAGCTTTCTTT. Encoded protein: CASGSNNMNTEAFF.

This clone was recorded a few times. The V gene is TRBV30, the J gene TRBJ2-2; D is possibly TRBD1 (6 bases). This CDR3 spans 15 amino acids. Germline V gives CDR1 GTSNPN, CDR2 SVGIG (reference sequence). Trimming shortened V by 4 bases and J by 6 bases, and 18 bases separated the two germline ends. CDR3 in DNA: TGTGCCTGGACCCCAGGGGTCTCGGCCCCCGGGGAGCTGTTTTTT. Residues: CAWTPGVSAPGELFF.

The table lists this clone with many counts. V usage is TRBV27 and J usage is TRBJ1-5; 7 bases match TRBD1. CDR1 is MNHEY, CDR2 SMNVEV, per germline (reference sequence). This CDR3 comprises 14 residues. V shed 6 bases and J 2 bases; nucleotides not matched to a gene: 4. CDR3 bases: TGTGCCAGCAGCCCAGACAGGGGCAATCAGCCCCAGCATTTT. This encodes CASSPDRGNQPQHF.

This clone appeared once. The rearrangement links TRBV2 to TRBJ1-3, with TRBD1 matching 8 bases. Looked up from germline, CDR1 is SNHLY and CDR2 is FYNNEI. The trim removed 7 bases at V and 4 bases at J, leaving 15 bases unmatched. This CDR3 contains 17 residues. Here the CDR3 reads CASTSGGWIRSGNTIYF. The CDR3 DNA follows: TGTGCCAGCACGTCAGGGGGCTGGATTAGGTCCGGAAACACCATATATTTT. Using reference TRBV2 and TRBJ1-3 for the parts outside the CDR3, the full variable domain is EPEVTQTPSHQVTQMGQEVILRCVPISNHLYFYWYRQILGQKVEFLVSFYNNEISEKSEIFDDQFSVERPDGSNFTLKIRSTKLEDSAMYFCASTSGGWIRSGNTIYFGEGSWLTVV.

This rearrangement joins TRBV10-2 to TRBJ1-3; D is undetermined. Germline lookup yields CDR1 WSHSY and CDR2 SAAADI. The CDR3 length is 15 residues. Trimming shortened V by 8 bases and J by 0 bases, and 14 bases separated the two germline ends. CDR3 residues: CASSVVLSSGNTIYF. In DNA form, the CDR3 reads TGCGCCAGCTCCGTGGTCCTGAGCTCTGGAAACACCATATATTTT.

This clone appeared a few times. The same CDR3 also results from other DNA sequences found in this sample. The J gene is TRBJ1-2, the V gene TRBV12-3 or TRBV12-4; tentative D call: TRBD1 (5 bases). CDR3 size: 12 residues. Deletions cut 5 bases from V and 4 bases from J, with 8 bases between. The CDR3 DNA is TGTGCCAGCAGTAGGGGCGGCTATGGCTACACCTTC. The encoded protein is CASSRGGYGYTF.

V gene TRBV6-2 or TRBV6-3 combines with J gene TRBJ2-3; D ambiguous. The CDR3 spans 13 residues. Germline CDR1 MNHEY, CDR2 SVGEGT. The V end lost 0 bases, the J end lost 4 bases, and 5 bases lay between the germline ends. This CDR3 reads CASSYSLSDTQYF. The CDR3 region has the DNA TGTGCCAGCAGTTACTCTCTTTCAGATACGCAGTATTTT.

V and J are TRBV2 and TRBJ2-7; tentative D call: TRBD2 (5 bases). There are 15 residues in the CDR3. Trimming shortened V by 5 bases and J by 3 bases, and 17 bases separated the two germline ends. Germline assignment: CDR1 SNHLY and CDR2 FYNNEI. The CDR3 region is CASSLTGLWVYEQYF. CDR3 bases: TGTGCCAGCAGTCTTACTGGACTTTGGGTCTACGAGCAGTACTTC.

This chain links TRBV5-6 with TRBJ1-2; D is unclear. The CDR3 sequence is 14 residues long. CDR1 is SGHDT and CDR2 is YYEEEE in the germline V gene. Trimming took 0 bases from V and 6 from J, leaving 12 bases between them. The CDR3 DNA reads as TGTGCCAGCAGCTTGGGTTTAACTCTGAATGGCTACACCTTC. This gives the protein CASSLGLTLNGYTF.

This clone was detected once. The chain carries TRBV19 and TRBJ2-3; TRBD2 matches at 10 bases. Germline V gene lookup returns CDR1 LNHDA and CDR2 SQIVND (reference sequence). V lost 1 base, J lost 0 bases, and 7 bases stayed unmatched. The CDR3 is 18 amino acids. CDR3 bases: TGTGCCAGTAGTATAGGAGCGGGGGGGCCGACTAGCACAGATACGCAGTATTTT. This sequence encodes CASSIGAGGPTSTDTQYF.

The chain links TRBV27 to TRBJ2-7, with 8 bases fitting TRBD1. This CDR3 comprises 13 residues. Germline CDR1 reads MNHEY; CDR2 reads SMNVEV (reference sequence). V gave up 5 bases and J gave up 6 bases; unmatched junction bases: 6. The CDR3 sequence is CASSVQTGGEQYF. The CDR3 coding sequence is TGTGCCAGCAGTGTACAAACAGGGGGCGAGCAGTACTTC.

V gene TRBV6-5 combines with J gene TRBJ2-4; TRBD1 matches 7 bases. Per the germline V gene, CDR1 is MNHEY and CDR2 is SVGAGI. The CDR3 is made up of 14 amino acids. V dropped 11 bases and J dropped 3; count of bases not matched to a gene: 10. The chain's CDR3 is CAAKTGTDKNIQYF. CDR3 in DNA: TGTGCCGCTAAGACAGGGACGGACAAAAACATTCAGTACTTC.

This clone was counted a few times. This chain uses TRBV9 with TRBJ1-6; 8 bases agree with TRBD1. CDR1 and CDR2 (germline): SGDLS, YYNGEE. The CDR3 is 18 amino acids. The junction had 15 bases not matched to a gene; V was cut back by 3 bases and J by 7 bases. CDR3 nucleotides: TGTGCCAGCAGCGCCCCCGACAGGGGCCCTACACGAAATTCACCCCTCCACTTT. It yields the protein CASSAPDRGPTRNSPLHF.

The rearrangement uses TRBV6-5 and TRBJ1-5; 7 nucleotides align to TRBD1. The V segment lost 2 bases and the J segment 6 bases; nucleotides outside the gene matches: 7. Germline lookup yields CDR1 MNHEY and CDR2 SVGAGI. This CDR3 is built from 15 residues. The CDR3 loop is CASSYGRQGGQPQHF. The CDR3 DNA reads TGTGCCAGCAGTTACGGAAGGCAGGGGGGTCAGCCCCAGCATTTT.